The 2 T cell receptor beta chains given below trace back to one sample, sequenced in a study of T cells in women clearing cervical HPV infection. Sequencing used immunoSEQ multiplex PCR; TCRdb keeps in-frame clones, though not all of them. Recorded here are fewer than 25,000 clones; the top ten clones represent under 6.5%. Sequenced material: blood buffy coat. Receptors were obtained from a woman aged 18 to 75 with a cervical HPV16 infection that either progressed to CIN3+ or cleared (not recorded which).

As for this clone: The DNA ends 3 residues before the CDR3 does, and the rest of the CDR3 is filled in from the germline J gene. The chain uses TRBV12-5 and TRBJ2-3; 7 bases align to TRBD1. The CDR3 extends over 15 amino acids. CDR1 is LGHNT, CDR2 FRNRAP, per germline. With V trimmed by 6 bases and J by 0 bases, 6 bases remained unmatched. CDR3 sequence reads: CASGPGQFSTDTQYF. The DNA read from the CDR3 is TGTGCTAGTGGCCCGGGACAGTTTAGCACAGATACG.

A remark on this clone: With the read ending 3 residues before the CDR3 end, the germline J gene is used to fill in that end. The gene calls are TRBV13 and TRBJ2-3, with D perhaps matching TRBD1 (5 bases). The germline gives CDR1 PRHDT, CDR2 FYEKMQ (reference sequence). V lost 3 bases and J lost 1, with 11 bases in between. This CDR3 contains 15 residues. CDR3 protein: CASSFFTGRTDTQYF. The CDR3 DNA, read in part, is TGTGCCAGCAGCTTTTTCACAGGCCGCACAGATACG.